The 17 T cell receptor beta chains reported below all come from one sample, sequenced in a study of blood T cells in healthy people across ages. For the second PCR, which ran for about 7 to 11 cycles, a sample-barcoded 5' primer and a J-beta primer mix were used. TCRdb passed the 5' RACE reads through MiXCR, listing each CDR3 protein once. The sample lists about 1.4 million distinct CDR3 sequences, approximately 59% occurring once. Sequencing used blood. Receptors were obtained from a man aged 18 to 35 in good health.

This clonotype was counted only a few times. This rearrangement joins TRBV5-5 to TRBJ2-5, with 7 bases fitting TRBD1. The germline CDR1 and CDR2 sequences are SGHKS and YYEKEE (reference sequence). The ends lost 4 bases at V and 3 bases at J; junction bases unmatched: 6. The CDR3 is 14 residues long. This chain's CDR3 is CASSRTGTEETQYF. In DNA, the CDR3 is TGTGCCAGCAGCAGAACCGGGACAGAAGAGACCCAGTACTTC.

The V and J genes are TRBV2 and TRBJ2-3; D is ambiguous. V was cut by 7 bases and J by 5 bases, with 7 bases left in between. In germline, CDR1 is SNHLY, CDR2 FYNNEI. This CDR3 has 11 residues. The DNA of the CDR3 is TGTGCCAGCAAGAACGGAGATACGCAGTATTTT. The encoded protein is CASKNGDTQYF. The whole variable domain, filled in from reference TRBV2 and TRBJ2-3, reads EPEVTQTPSHQVTQMGQEVILRCVPISNHLYFYWYRQILGQKVEFLVSFYNNEISEKSEIFDDQFSVERPDGSNFTLKIRSTKLEDSAMYFCASKNGDTQYFGPGTRLTVL.

The chain recombines TRBV4-3 with TRBJ1-6; D might be TRBD1 (6 bases). Per the germline V gene, CDR1 is LGHNA and CDR2 is YSLEER. Trimming took 5 bases from V and 5 from J, leaving 10 bases between them. This CDR3 spans 14 amino acids. The CDR3 DNA sequence: TGCGCCAGCAGCGTAAGGGGGGATAATTCACCCCTCCACTTT. Translation gives CASSVRGDNSPLHF.

There are many counts of this clonotype. The CDR3 coding sequence is TGTGCCAGCAGCCCCCCAGGAACATACTATGGCTACACCTTC. It specifies CASSPPGTYYGYTF. The chain has TRBV11-2 and TRBJ1-2; unclear D gene. Between the trimmed V and J ends, which lost 5 bases and 3 bases, there was a span of 13 bases. Germline V CDR1 and CDR2: SGHAT, FQNNGV. This CDR3 has 14 amino acids.

The V and J genes are TRBV4-2 and TRBJ2-2, with 10 bases fitting TRBD1. With 3 bases clipped from V and 6 bases from J, the junction kept 10 bases outside the gene matches. The length of the CDR3 is 17 residues. Per the germline V gene, CDR1 is LGHNA and CDR2 is YNFKEQ. The CDR3 loop reads CASSQDAGTGVSGELFF. The CDR3 region has the DNA TGTGCCAGCAGCCAGGATGCCGGGACAGGGGTTTCCGGGGAGCTGTTTTTT.

The V gene is TRBV28, the J gene TRBJ2-3, with a weak D call TRBD2 (7 bases). CDR1 is MDHEN and CDR2 is SYDVKM in the germline V gene. The CDR3 is 16 residues long. Trimming took off 6 bases at V and 2 bases at J, with 18 bases between the two ends. This CDR3 reads CASSSTDGGHTDTQYF. CDR3 sequence (DNA): TGTGCCAGCAGCAGCACGGACGGGGGGCACACAGATACGCAGTATTTT.

V and J are TRBV25-1 and TRBJ2-4, with a possible D match to TRBD2 (6 bases). TRBJ2-7 matches the DNA end more closely, so the J call is doubtful. Germline-derived CDR1 and CDR2 are MGHDK and SYGVNS. The CDR3 consists of 10 residues. CDR3 coding DNA: TGTGCCACGCGGGACCCCGAGCAGTACTTC. Protein: CATRDPEQYF.

J is TRBJ2-5 and V is TRBV6-5; the D gene is possibly TRBD2 (5 bases). The CDR3 contains 14 residues. CDR1 MNHEY and CDR2 SVGAGI come from the germline V gene. The V gene lost 6 bases and the J gene lost 1 base, with 12 bases spanning the gap. Here the CDR3 DNA reads TGTGCCAGCAGGAGGGCCCCTAGCCAAGAGACCCAGTACTTC. Its translation: CASRRAPSQETQYF.

V and J are TRBV6-1 and TRBJ1-5; 11 bases are a match to TRBD1. The CDR3 length is 15 residues. V lost 5 bases, J lost 6 bases, and 6 bases stayed unmatched. Germline V gene lookup returns CDR1 MNHNS and CDR2 SASEGT. This chain's CDR3 is CASSTGQGAGQPQHF. As DNA, the CDR3 is TGTGCCAGCAGTACCGGACAGGGGGCAGGTCAGCCCCAGCATTTT.

This chain connects TRBV7-2 to TRBJ2-1, with TRBD2 identical over 7 bases. The CDR3 spans 14 residues. Germline-derived CDR1 and CDR2 are SGHTA and FQGNSA. The trim removed 5 bases at V and 10 bases at J, leaving 11 bases unmatched. The CDR3: CASSPSGLGGEQFF. The CDR3 bases are TGTGCCAGCAGCCCGAGCGGATTGGGGGGGGAGCAGTTCTTC.

This chain links TRBV6-5 with TRBJ2-3; no firm D call. From germline, CDR1 is MNHEY and CDR2 SVGAGI. The CDR3 is 11 residues long. V gave up 4 bases and J gave up 10 bases, with 9 bases separating them. The CDR3, as DNA: TGTGCCAGCAGTTTTCAGTTCTCGCAGTATTTT. It codes for CASSFQFSQYF.

The rearrangement links TRBV4-3 to TRBJ1-1, with D tentatively TRBD1 (6 bases). The CDR3 covers 16 residues. The germline V gene has CDR1 LGHNA and CDR2 YSLEER. Deletions cut 3 bases from V and 0 bases from J, with 14 bases between. As DNA, the CDR3 is TGCGCCAGCAGCCATTATCCTCAGGGGTTGAACACTGAAGCTTTCTTT. Protein: CASSHYPQGLNTEAFF.

This clonotype was seen a few times. J is TRBJ2-7 and V is TRBV4-1, with D maybe TRBD1 (5 bases). The ends were cut back, 3 bases at V and 3 bases at J, with 18 bases in the middle. This CDR3 region has 16 residues. From germline, CDR1 is MGHRA and CDR2 YSYEKL. The CDR3 DNA reads as TGCGCCAGCAGCCACACGAGACAGACTCGCCTCTACGAGCAGTACTTC. Translating it yields CASSHTRQTRLYEQYF.

This clonotype was seen a few times. The J gene is TRBJ2-1, the V gene TRBV6-5; no reliable D call. Germline loops: CDR1 MNHEY, CDR2 SVGAGI. CDR3 length: 12 amino acids. Trimming took off 0 bases at V and 10 bases at J, with 7 bases between the two ends. CDR3 protein: CASSYSGREQFF. The CDR3 DNA follows: TGTGCCAGCAGTTACTCGGGCCGCGAGCAGTTCTTC.

This clonotype was seen a few times. The J gene is TRBJ2-7, the V gene TRBV11-2, with D maybe TRBD2 (5 bases). V lost 5 bases and J 2 bases, leaving 25 bases between the germline ends. Germline CDR1 SGHAT, CDR2 FQNNGV. The CDR3 is made up of 18 amino acids. The CDR3 reads CASSPISLDIGVPYEQYF. CDR3 in DNA: TGTGCCAGCAGCCCTATATCCCTCGACATCGGGGTCCCCTACGAGCAGTACTTC.

CDR3 sequence: CSARDHASGYNEQYF. The CDR3, as DNA: TGCAGTGCTAGAGATCACGCTAGCGGGTACAATGAGCAGTACTTC. The gene calls are TRBV20-1 and TRBJ2-1; 8 bases line up with TRBD2. The J call is doubtful: the DNA matches TRBJ2-7 better. CDR1 and CDR2 from the germline V gene are DFQATT and SNEGSKA (reference sequence). The CDR3 totals 15 residues.

The genes are TRBV7-9 and TRBJ2-7; TRBD1 aligns across 7 bases. V was clipped by 5 bases and J by 2 bases; unmatched bases: 3. Germline values: CDR1 SEHNR, CDR2 FQNEAQ (reference sequence). This CDR3 has 13 residues. CDR3 protein: CASSGTAPYEQYF. CDR3 bases: TGTGCCAGCAGCGGGACAGCCCCCTACGAGCAGTACTTC.